The 13 T cell receptor beta chains in this list originate from one sample, sequenced in a study of cytomegalovirus exposure and HLA in healthy donors. PCR primers comprised 60 Vbeta and 13 Jbeta primers. Produced via immunoSEQ multiplex PCR; TCRdb's table is partial and in-frame only. The sample has some 110,000 clones, roughly 68% seen once; the top ten hold 2% to 2.5%. The sample was PBMCs. The receptors come from a woman between 25 and 40 years old in good health and CMV-seronegative.

The chain recombines TRBV30 with TRBJ2-7, with a tentative D call TRBD2 (6 bases). This CDR3 is 13 amino acids long. V was trimmed by 4 bases and J by 7 bases, leaving 17 bases between them. Germline V CDR1 and CDR2: GTSNPN, SVGIG (reference sequence). The CDR3 DNA reads TGTGCCTGGACCCTGCGTTCCGGGGGAGAGCAGTACTTC. The encoded protein is CAWTLRSGGEQYF.

This clone occurred a few times. V usage is TRBV11-2 and J usage is TRBJ1-1; D is undetermined. The CDR3 totals 14 residues. Germline V gene data show CDR1 as SGHAT and CDR2 as FQNNGV. Trimming shortened V by 1 base and J by 4 bases, and 10 bases separated the two germline ends. Here the CDR3 reads CASSLAQKSTEAFF. Here the CDR3 DNA reads TGTGCCAGCAGCTTAGCGCAGAAATCCACTGAAGCTTTCTTT.

The J gene is TRBJ1-6, the V gene TRBV4-3, with 10 bases aligning to TRBD1. Germline V gene sequence: CDR1 LGHNA, CDR2 YSLEER. There are 17 residues in the CDR3. V was clipped by 2 bases and J by 9 bases; unmatched bases: 10. The CDR3 DNA sequence: TGCGCCAGCAGCCAACAGGGACAGGGGATTTTTGGTTCACCCCTCCACTTT. It codes for CASSQQGQGIFGSPLHF.

This clone was found a few times. V is TRBV21-1 and J is TRBJ2-7; the table's D gene call, TRBD1, was not cross checked with the DNA. TRBV21-1 counts as a pseudogene. The CDR3 runs 15 residues. The CDR3 DNA follows: TGTGCCAGCAGCTATAATAGGACAGCAACCTACGAGCAGTACTTC. This gives the protein CASSYNRTATYEQYF.

The J gene is TRBJ1-3, the V gene TRBV15; 7 nucleotides line up with TRBD1. There are 14 residues in the CDR3. With V trimmed by 5 bases and J by 2 bases, 3 bases remained unmatched. Germline V CDR1 and CDR2: LNHNV, YYDKDF (reference sequence). Here the CDR3 reads CATSLDRAGNTIYF. The CDR3 nucleotides read TGTGCCACCAGCCTAGACAGGGCTGGAAACACCATATATTTT.

Only a few counts were recorded for this clone. The V and J genes are TRBV5-6 and TRBJ2-5, with D maybe TRBD1 (6 bases). The V and J ends lost 4 bases and 5 bases respectively, with 18 bases between them. This CDR3 has 15 residues. Germline CDR1 and CDR2: SGHDT and YYEEEE. The CDR3 spells CASSPGTQAGETQYF. DNA for the CDR3: TGTGCCAGCAGCCCCGGGACACAAGCAGGGGAGACCCAGTACTTC.

The CDR3 protein is CASSPGTSGTYEQYF. DNA for the CDR3: TGCGCCAGCAGCCCCGGGACTAGCGGAACCTACGAGCAGTACTTC. The V call is TRBV5-1, the J call TRBJ2-7; 11 nucleotides line up with TRBD2. The CDR3 contains 15 residues. Unmatched junction bases numbered 5, after V lost 4 bases and J lost 2 bases. Looked up from germline, CDR1 is SGHRS and CDR2 is YFSETQ.

CDR3 sequence reads: CASSYSTGEPQHF. The CDR3 coding sequence is TGTGCCAGCAGTTATTCTACAGGGGAGCCCCAGCATTTT. This sequence joins TRBV6-6 and TRBJ1-5; 7 nucleotides line up with TRBD1. The V gene end was trimmed by 3 bases and the J gene end by 8 bases; junction bases not matched to a gene: 4. There are 13 residues in the CDR3. CDR1 and CDR2 from the germline V gene are MNHNY and SVGAGI (reference sequence).

This clone occurred once. This chain joins TRBV18 and TRBJ1-5; D remains ambiguous. The CDR3 has 13 residues. Germline V gives CDR1 KGHSH, CDR2 LQKENI. Trimming pared 3 bases from V and 7 bases from J, leaving 10 bases between. The CDR3 DNA sequence: TGTGCCAGCTCACCCCTAGCTGGACAGCCCCAGCATTTT. Its protein product is CASSPLAGQPQHF.

The chain uses TRBV7-3 and TRBJ2-1, with 8 nucleotides matching TRBD1. CDR1 and CDR2 from the germline V gene are SGHTA and FQGTGA. This CDR3 is 16 amino acids long. V trimming: 2 bases; J trimming: 5 bases; junction bases outside the gene matches: 8. The CDR3 nucleotides are TGTGCCAGCAGCTTATTTTTGCAGGGGGCTAACAATGAGCAGTTCTTC. It translates to CASSLFLQGANNEQFF.

The chain couples TRBV7-9 to TRBJ2-1; 12 nucleotides match TRBD1. V lost 2 bases, J lost 5 bases, and 1 base stayed unmatched. The CDR3 loop spans 15 amino acids. Germline V gene data show CDR1 as SEHNR and CDR2 as FQNEAQ (reference sequence). The CDR3 protein is CASSLRDRGHNEQFF. DNA for the CDR3: TGTGCCAGCAGCTTACGGGACAGGGGGCACAATGAGCAGTTCTTC.

CDR3 region: CASSGEQGDQPQHF. DNA of the CDR3: TGTGCCAGCAGTGGAGAACAGGGGGATCAGCCCCAGCATTTT. This chain connects TRBV6-1 to TRBJ1-5; the match to TRBD1 covers 8 bases. The CDR3 consists of 14 residues. Germline CDR1 and CDR2: MNHNS and SASEGT. V shed 4 bases, J shed 5 bases, and the junction held 4 bases outside the gene matches.

This clone was detected only once. The CDR3 loop is CASKGLAVYNEQFF. The CDR3 DNA follows: TGTGCCAGCAAAGGACTAGCGGTTTACAATGAGCAGTTCTTC. This rearrangement joins TRBV5-8 to TRBJ2-1, with 10 positions matching TRBD2. The germline V gene encodes CDR1 SGHTS and CDR2 YDEGEE. This CDR3 is 14 amino acids long. V lost 6 bases, J lost 4 bases, and 4 bases stayed unmatched.